The T cell receptor beta chain described here comes from a study of response to subunit inactivated influenza vaccine. The study, taken as a whole, reports: Authors suggested that a seasonal influenza vaccination recruits few new T cells each time.

Germline V gene lookup returns CDR1 MDHEN and CDR2 SYDVKM. The CDR3 is 16 amino acids. V lost 1 base to trimming and J lost 7 bases; unmatched junction nucleotides: 9. With respect to this clonotype: The antigen is undetermined.

TCRdb independently ran MiXCR on the RT-PCR reads; one entry per CDR3 protein. Of about 620,000 distinct CDR3 sequences detected, roughly 10% appear once; the ten largest clones hold 11%. These same records also appear under a second study, on T cells expressing NK-cell markers. Turning to that study: 5'RACE template switching with UMIs produced the TCR beta cDNA. Seven donors tested HCMV-seropositive and one tested seronegative among the eight sequenced. With an anti-gamma-delta TCR antibody, sorting in several experiments was kept to alpha-beta TCR T cells.

The specimen comprised PBMCs from blood, sampled on the day of vaccination. This TCR was sampled from a man aged 45-60 years who received an inactivated influenza vaccine. The chain is built from TRBV28 and TRBJ2-1; 8 bases fit TRBD1. CDR3 DNA: TGTGCCAGCAGTTTATATCGGGCAGGGGGCGGGAATGAGCAGTTCTTC. This codes for CASSLYRAGGGNEQFF.